Each of the 6 T cell receptor beta chains below was sequenced from the same sample in a study of blood T cells in healthy people across ages. Sample-barcoded 5' priming and a J-beta primer mix drove a second PCR of about 6 to 12 cycles. TCRdb reprocessed the 5' RACE reads via MiXCR and lists one record per CDR3 protein. The sample contains over 1,300,000 distinct CDR3 sequences, around 59% of which appear only once. Sequencing was performed on blood. These TCRs come from a man between 18 and 29 years old in good health.

This chain connects TRBV6-2 or TRBV6-3 to TRBJ1-2; D is undetermined. V lost 8 bases and J 4 bases, leaving 14 bases between the germline ends. Germline CDR1 is MNHEY and CDR2 is SVGEGT. The CDR3 loop spans 13 amino acids. The CDR3 region is CASGIPITYGYTF. The CDR3 bases are TGTGCCAGCGGTATTCCGATAACCTATGGCTACACCTTC.

Of note for this clonotype: The junction does not match germline at one end; this may be a read error. The V and J genes are TRBV6-6 and TRBJ2-5; D gene unclear. The CDR3 consists of 14 residues. CDR1 is MNHNY and CDR2 is SVGAGI in the germline V gene (reference sequence). Written as DNA, the CDR3 is TGTGCCAGCAGTGACTCTGTGGGGAAAGAGACCCAGTACTTC. This encodes CASSDSVGKETQYF.

The chain employs TRBV5-1 and TRBJ1-1; D uncertain. Deletions cut 5 bases from V and 4 bases from J, with 12 bases between. The CDR3 covers 13 residues. Germline V gene data show CDR1 as SGHRS and CDR2 as YFSETQ. In nucleotides, the CDR3 is TGCGCCAGCAGGGCGGGTTTGGGCACTGAAGCTTTCTTT. Protein product: CASRAGLGTEAFF.

Note on this clonotype: The junction and the germline gene differ at one end; a read error may be behind it. The chain joins TRBV7-6 to TRBJ2-7; possibly TRBD1 for D (5 bases). The CDR3 sequence is 16 residues long. The germline CDR1 and CDR2 sequences are SGHVS and FNYEAQ. CDR3 amino acids: CASSLVSQGPSYEQYF. In nucleotides, the CDR3 is TGTGCCAGCAGCTTAGTATCCCAGGGCCCTTCCTACGAACAGTACTTC. The full variable domain, its missing parts supplied by reference TRBV7-6 and TRBJ2-7, is GAGVSQSPRYKVTKRGQDVALRCDPISGHVSLYWYRQALGQGPEFLTYFNYEAQQDKSGLPNDRFSAERPEGSISTLTIQRTEQRDSAMYRCASSLVSQGPSYEQYFGPGTRLTVT.

There are a few counts of this clonotype. The chain combines TRBV20-1 with TRBJ2-1; 7 nucleotides match TRBD2. The junction had 4 bases not matched to a gene; V was cut back by 3 bases and J by 5 bases. There are 13 residues in the CDR3. CDR1 is DFQATT and CDR2 is SNEGSKA in the germline V gene (reference sequence). As DNA, the CDR3 is TGCAGTGCTAGTCTCGGGGGGAACAATGAGCAGTTCTTC. Its protein is CSASLGGNNEQFF.

This sequence joins TRBV11-2 and TRBJ2-5; D remains ambiguous. Trimming shortened V by 5 bases and J by 8 bases, and 6 bases separated the two germline ends. This CDR3 comprises 10 residues. From germline, CDR1 is SGHAT and CDR2 FQNNGV. CDR3 nucleotide sequence: TGTGCCAGCAGCCGCCGTACCCAGTACTTC. Its translation is CASSRRTQYF.